This T cell receptor beta chain is from a study of beta chain features in type 1 diabetes. Study-level background: Age and gender were similar between patients and healthy donors, as were cell yields.

Overall study findings and caveats: When Type 1 diabetes patients were examined, their TCRB CDR3s proved moderately but significantly shorter in all four CD4+ subsets. The naive, central memory and Treg TCRB repertoires showed an apparent similarity that was greater among patients than among healthy donors. Type 1 diabetes patients had VDJ junctions that carried fewer insertions and more deletions.

cDNA synthesis used the whole RNA isolate, giving expressed TCRB sequences. The protocol was immunoSEQ multiplex PCR, while the TCRdb copy is restricted to in-frame clones and leaves out a portion. The table records 300,000 to 450,000 clones, 9.5% to 10% of them present only once. This clone appeared a few times. What it recognizes is unknown. Every single donor gave one heparinised blood draw, and these averaged around 0.12 L. Germline CDR1 MDHEN, CDR2 SYDVKM. V was clipped by 8 bases and J by 2 bases, with 16 bases between them. The length of the CDR3 is 15 residues. Specimen: central memory CD4+ T cells from blood. This TCR was recovered from a man aged 25 to 40 with type 1 diabetes. The chain employs TRBV28 and TRBJ2-1; either TRBD1 or TRBD2 may fit D (6 bases each). The CDR3 region has the DNA TGTGCCAGCCCCCCAAAGGGGGGCCCCTACAATGAGCAGTTCTTC. It translates to CASPPKGGPYNEQFF.